This is a list of T cell receptor beta chains from one sample in a study of graft-versus-host responses after intestinal transplantation. Sequencing used immunoSEQ multiplex PCR; TCRdb keeps in-frame clones, though not all of them. The sample shows around 92,000 clones, around 88% of them seen only once. The sequenced sample was PBMCs, obtained 255 days after intestinal transplant. The receptors were sampled from a human patient who received an intestinal transplant, so some T cells may come from the graft donor. CDR3s include the opening cysteine and the closing phenylalanine or tryptophan. Fields, in order: CDR3 protein, CDR3 DNA, D gene, CDR3 length, V gene, J gene, clone size. D genes are given only for firm matches. A row's size may be missing; if present it is once, few, many or a size class.

CASSHTRGSPLHF	TGTGCCAGCAGCCATACCCGCGGATCACCCCTCCACTTT	-	13	TRBV14	TRBJ1-6	-
CASSPELAGVRYNEQFF	TGCGCCAGCAGCCCCGAACTAGCGGGAGTCAGATACAATGAGCAGTTCTTC	TRBD2	17	TRBV5-1	TRBJ2-1	-
CASGLAGDTIYF	TGTGCTAGTGGTTTGGCTGGAGACACCATATATTTT	-	12	TRBV12-5	TRBJ1-3	-
CASSLGRVYGYTF	TGTGCCAGCAGTTTGGGGCGGGTCTATGGCTACACCTTC	-	13	TRBV28	TRBJ1-2	-
CASSDRTGQAEAFF	TGTGCCAGCAGTGACAGGACAGGGCAAGCTGAAGCTTTCTTT	TRBD1	14	TRBV6-1	TRBJ1-1	-
CASRGGDGYTF	TGCGCCAGCCGGGGGGGAGATGGCTACACCTTC	-	11	TRBV10-2	TRBJ1-2	-
CASSIGLSSSYEQYF	TGTGCCAGTAGTATAGGACTATCTAGCTCCTACGAGCAGTACTTC	-	15	TRBV19	TRBJ2-7	-
CASTPLVRPYDEQYF	TGTGCCAGCACCCCCTTGGTTCGTCCCTATGACGAGCAGTACTTC	-	15	TRBV6-6	TRBJ2-7	-
CASSPPGQPQHF	TGTGCCAGCAGCCCCCCAGGGCAGCCCCAGCATTTT	-	12	TRBV6-5	TRBJ1-5	-
CATSREGVGEQYF	TGTGCCACCAGCAGAGAAGGGGTCGGCGAGCAGTACTTC	-	13	TRBV15	TRBJ2-7	-
CASTPPGGETQYF	TGTGCCAGCACCCCACCCGGGGGGGAGACCCAGTACTTC	TRBD2	13	TRBV2	TRBJ2-5	-
CASSHRPGQGIMNTEAFF	TGTGCCAGCAGCCACCGACCGGGACAGGGGATTATGAACACTGAAGCTTTCTTT	TRBD1	18	TRBV14	TRBJ1-1	-
CASSSRDRDYSGANVLTF	TGCGCCAGCAGCTCCCGGGACAGGGACTACTCTGGGGCCAACGTCCTGACTTTC	TRBD1	18	TRBV5-1	TRBJ2-6	-
CASSETFGGLEAFF	TGTGCCAGCAGTGAAACTTTCGGGGGACTAGAAGCTTTCTTT	-	14	TRBV6-1	TRBJ1-1	-
CASRPGLAGGPSTGELFF	TGTGCCAGCAGGCCGGGCCTAGCGGGAGGGCCCAGCACCGGGGAGCTGTTTTTT	TRBD2	18	TRBV2	TRBJ2-2	-
CATVTGTANEQFF	TGTGCCACAGTCACGGGGACGGCTAATGAGCAGTTCTTC	-	13	TRBV10-3	TRBJ2-1	-
CASSTTGGGGNEQFF	TGTGCCAGCAGCACCACAGGGGGGGGTGGCAATGAGCAGTTCTTC	-	15	TRBV9	TRBJ2-1	once
CASSEEAGGPTDTQYF	TGTGCCAGCAGTGAAGAGGCGGGGGGGCCCACAGATACGCAGTATTTT	TRBD2	16	TRBV6-1	TRBJ2-3	once
CASSPGQGLKALHF	TGTGCCAGCAGCCCCGGACAGGGTTTGAAGGCCCTCCACTTT	TRBD1	14	TRBV6-1	TRBJ1-6	-
CASSPWTSTDTQYF	TGCGCCAGCAGCCCGTGGACTAGCACAGATACGCAGTATTTT	-	14	TRBV5-1	TRBJ2-3	-
CASSMGEGTLNTEAFF	TGTGCCAGTAGTATGGGTGAGGGCACTTTGAACACTGAAGCTTTCTTT	-	16	TRBV19	TRBJ1-1	few
CASSAGDAYSKNIQYF	TGCGCCAGCAGCGCCGGGGATGCATATTCCAAAAACATTCAGTACTTC	-	16	TRBV5-1	TRBJ2-4	-
CASSVFLVSVGTEAFF	TGTGCCAGCAGCGTATTTCTGGTCTCTGTGGGCACTGAAGCTTTCTTT	-	16	TRBV9	TRBJ1-1	-
CASSEAPQGATNEKLFF	TGTGCCAGCAGTGAAGCGCCACAGGGAGCGACTAATGAAAAACTGTTTTTT	-	17	TRBV6-1	TRBJ1-4	-
CASSSWNEQFF	TGTGCCAGCAGTTCGTGGAATGAGCAGTTCTTC	-	11	TRBV28	TRBJ2-1	-
CASSLGQGASEQYF	TGTGCCAGCAGCTTAGGACAGGGGGCTTCCGAGCAGTACTTC	TRBD1	14	TRBV7-9	TRBJ2-7	-
CASSSQGKGTEAFF	TGTGCCAGCAGTTCACAGGGGAAAGGCACTGAAGCTTTCTTT	TRBD1	14	TRBV2	TRBJ1-1	-
CASSLGFNSNQPQHF	TGTGCCAGCAGCCTCGGGTTCAATAGCAATCAGCCCCAGCATTTT	-	15	TRBV7-6	TRBJ1-5	-
CASSVGTLAINTGELFF	TGTGCCAGCAGCGTAGGAACCCTAGCGATTAACACCGGGGAGCTGTTTTTT	-	17	TRBV9	TRBJ2-2	-
CASSFGQGLGPGAFF	TGTGCCAGCAGCTTTGGACAGGGGTTGGGTCCAGGAGCTTTCTTT	TRBD1	15	TRBV11-2	TRBJ1-1	-
CASSSDDTSGELFF	TGTGCCAGCAGTTCTGACGACACGTCCGGGGAGCTGTTTTTT	-	14	TRBV6-1	TRBJ2-2	-
CASSRDRGSYEQYF	TGTGCCAGCAGTCGGGACAGGGGCTCATACGAGCAGTACTTC	TRBD1	14	TRBV28	TRBJ2-7	-
CASSPRGADRGSVTEAFF	TGCGCCAGCAGCCCTCGAGGGGCGGACAGGGGGTCCGTCACTGAAGCTTTCTTT	TRBD1	18	TRBV5-1	TRBJ1-1	-
CASSFQGTDGYTF	TGTGCCAGCAGCTTCCAGGGAACCGATGGCTACACCTTC	-	13	TRBV7-6	TRBJ1-2	-
CASSPGGPAASEAFF	TGCGCCAGCAGCCCTGGCGGACCCGCGGCATCTGAAGCTTTCTTT	-	15	TRBV5-1	TRBJ1-1	-
CASSLVTGDGYTF	TGTGCCAGCAGCTTAGTCACAGGCGATGGCTACACCTTC	-	13	TRBV7-6	TRBJ1-2	-
CASSLGSGFRSYEQYF	TGTGCCAGCAGTTTAGGGAGCGGTTTCCGCTCCTACGAGCAGTACTTC	-	16	TRBV6-5	TRBJ2-7	-
CASSARALAGGPQETQYF	TGTGCCAGCAGCGCCCGCGCTCTAGCGGGAGGTCCCCAGGAGACCCAGTACTTC	TRBD2	18	TRBV9	TRBJ2-5	-
CASSYRDTNTGELFF	TGCGCCAGCAGCTACAGGGACACCAACACCGGGGAGCTGTTTTTT	-	15	TRBV4-1	TRBJ2-2	-
CASSFPGTSGRAPSDEQFF	TGCGCCAGCAGCTTTCCCGGGACTAGCGGGAGGGCACCTTCCGATGAGCAGTTCTTC	TRBD2	19	TRBV5-1	TRBJ2-1	-
CASSESGGTQFF	TGCGCCAGCAGTGAGTCCGGCGGGACCCAGTTCTTC	-	12	TRBV10-1	TRBJ2-1	-
CASSPIREQYF	TGTGCCAGCAGTCCTATAAGGGAGCAGTACTTC	-	11	TRBV7-9	TRBJ2-7	once
CASTILTGGDEKLFF	TGTGCCAGCACCATATTAACAGGGGGGGATGAAAAACTGTTTTTT	TRBD1	15	TRBV6-1	TRBJ1-4	-
CASSQDGGAGTEAFF	TGCGCCAGCAGCCAAGATGGGGGCGCGGGAACTGAAGCTTTCTTT	-	15	TRBV4-1	TRBJ1-1	-
CASSVDLLTEQYF	TGTGCCAGCAGCGTAGATCTACTTACCGAGCAGTACTTC	-	13	TRBV9	TRBJ2-7	-